These 15 T cell receptor beta chains were sequenced from one sample in a study of blood T cell repertoires in COVID-19. Assay: immunoSEQ multiplex PCR; the TCRdb copy retains only in-frame clones and omits some. The data show 180,000 or so clones, more than 75% seen once. Sequencing was carried out using PBMCs or T cells enriched from blood (not recorded which). These receptors originate from a woman aged 25-40 years who had recovered from COVID-19.

CDR3 sequence (DNA): TGTGCCAGCAGCTTGGTAGGACAGGGGGCTAATCAGCCCCAGCATTTT. It yields the protein CASSLVGQGANQPQHF. This rearrangement joins TRBV7-2 to TRBJ1-5; 11 nucleotides agree with TRBD1. CDR1 and CDR2 (germline): SGHTA, FQGNSA. The CDR3 totals 16 residues. Germline trimming cut 3 bases from V and 4 bases from J; bases unmatched to any gene: 5.

CDR3 in amino acids: CAISESRDTGELFF. The CDR3 region has the DNA TGTGCCATCAGTGAGTCGAGGGACACCGGGGAGCTGTTTTTT. This chain uses TRBV10-3 with TRBJ2-2; D might be TRBD2 (5 bases). The CDR3 is 14 residues long. The germline V gene has CDR1 ENHRY and CDR2 SYGVKD. Trimming cost V 0 bases and J 3 bases, with 5 bases left between them.

The rearrangement uses TRBV27 and TRBJ2-3; 10 bases fit TRBD1. This CDR3 spans 15 amino acids. V was clipped by 2 bases and J by 3 bases; unmatched bases: 2. In germline, CDR1 is MNHEY, CDR2 SMNVEV (reference sequence). DNA for the CDR3: TGTGCCAGCAGTTTACCGGGACAGGGGACAGATACGCAGTATTTT. Translation gives CASSLPGQGTDTQYF.

This clone has just a few counts. The chain has TRBV5-4 and TRBJ1-1, with a weak D call TRBD1 (6 bases). V was cut by 9 bases and J by 1 base, with 22 bases left in between. This CDR3 contains 16 residues. Germline V gene sequence: CDR1 SGHNT, CDR2 YYREEE (reference sequence). The CDR3, as DNA: TGTGCCATCTATCCCGGAGTGTCCAGGGGGAACACTGAAGCTTTCTTT. This codes for CAIYPGVSRGNTEAFF.

In the case of this clone: The sample carries other DNA sequences with the same CDR3. The rearrangement uses TRBV7-2 and TRBJ2-7; 7 positions agree with TRBD1. J lost 1 base, V lost 5 bases, and 5 bases had no gene match. There are 14 residues in the CDR3. Per the germline V gene, CDR1 is SGHTA and CDR2 is FQGNSA. CDR3 protein: CASSSRDRSYEQYF. Here the CDR3 DNA reads TGTGCCAGCAGCAGCCGGGACAGATCCTACGAGCAGTACTTC.

The chain uses TRBV5-1 and TRBJ2-1; tentative D call: TRBD2 (7 bases). CDR3 length: 16 amino acids. The V end was cut by 0 bases, the J end by 5 bases, with 15 bases between. Germline assignment: CDR1 SGHRS and CDR2 YFSETQ. This CDR3 reads CASSLVGGRLHNEQFF. CDR3 DNA sequence: TGCGCCAGCAGCTTGGTCGGGGGGCGGCTACACAATGAGCAGTTCTTC. Full variable domain (outside the CDR3, taken from reference TRBV5-1 and TRBJ2-1): KAGVTQTPRYLIKTRGQQVTLSCSPISGHRSVSWYQQTPGQGLQFLFEYFSETQRNKGNFPGRFSGRQFSNSRSEMNVSTLELGDSALYLCASSLVGGRLHNEQFFGPGTRLTVL.

This chain joins TRBV24-1 and TRBJ2-1, with 11 bases aligning to TRBD2. CDR3 length equals 16 residues. The germline CDR1 and CDR2 sequences are KGHDR and SFDVKD. V was clipped by 7 bases and J by 7 bases; unmatched bases: 11. CDR3 DNA: TGTGCCACCAGCACCTCTAGCGGGAGGTCTTTAAATGAGCAGTTCTTC. Its protein product is CATSTSSGRSLNEQFF.

V usage is TRBV6-6 and J usage is TRBJ1-6; TRBD1 matches 11 bases. After removal of 5 bases from V and 6 bases from J, the junction contained 18 bases not matched to a gene. The CDR3 covers 20 residues. Germline V lookup: CDR1 MNHNY, CDR2 SVGAGI (reference sequence). CDR3 coding DNA: TGTGCCAGCAGTCCTTGGGAGGGGACAGGGGGTTTGGTTGTTAATTCACCCCTCCACTTT. This encodes CASSPWEGTGGLVVNSPLHF.

This sequence joins TRBV7-2 and TRBJ2-7; D is perhaps TRBD1 (5 bases). The CDR3 loop spans 12 amino acids. V lost 2 bases to trimming and J lost 4 bases, with 6 bases between them. In germline, CDR1 is SGHTA, CDR2 FQGNSA. The CDR3 is CASSLRGYEQYF. In DNA form, the CDR3 reads TGTGCCAGCAGCTTAAGGGGATACGAGCAGTACTTC.

V and J are TRBV5-6 and TRBJ2-7; the match to TRBD1 covers 7 bases. The CDR3 has 14 amino acids. The ends lost 6 bases at V and 2 bases at J; junction bases unmatched: 8. Germline V CDR1 and CDR2: SGHDT, YYEEEE. This CDR3 reads CASTAGTVTYEQYF. The CDR3 nucleotides read TGTGCCAGCACCGCCGGGACAGTAACCTACGAGCAGTACTTC. Supplemented by reference TRBV5-6 and TRBJ2-7, the full variable domain reads DAGVTQSPTHLIKTRGQQVTLRCSPKSGHDTVSWYQQALGQGPQFIFQYYEEEERQRGNFPDRFSGHQFPNYSSELNVNALLLGDSALYLCASTAGTVTYEQYFGPGTRLTVT.

V usage is TRBV18 and J usage is TRBJ2-7; 7 bases are a match to TRBD1. V lost 1 base and J lost 3; bases outside the gene matches: 3. Germline V gives CDR1 KGHSH, CDR2 LQKENI. The CDR3 runs 14 residues. Here the CDR3 reads CASSPRAGGYEQYF. The DNA for the CDR3 is TGTGCCAGCTCACCACGTGCAGGGGGCTACGAGCAGTACTTC. The variable domain in full, with the rest retrieved from reference TRBV18 and TRBJ2-7, is NAGVMQNPRHLVRRRGQEARLRCSPMKGHSHVYWYRQLPEEGLKFMVYLQKENIIDESGMPKERFSAEFPKEGPSILRIQQVVRGDSAAYFCASSPRAGGYEQYFGPGTRLTVT.

V and J are TRBV10-3 and TRBJ2-3; D is possibly TRBD1 (6 bases). The CDR3 sequence is 14 residues long. In germline, CDR1 is ENHRY, CDR2 SYGVKD. Trimming removed 4 bases from V and 3 bases from J, with 11 bases in between. Here the CDR3 DNA reads TGTGCCATCAGTGGGGAGCAGGGGACAGATACGCAGTATTTT. Translated: CAISGEQGTDTQYF.

In nucleotides, the CDR3 is TGCGCCAGCAGCTCGCCTACCACGGGACTAGCCTACAATGAGCAGTTCTTC. It encodes CASSSPTTGLAYNEQFF. The chain links TRBV5-1 to TRBJ2-1, with TRBD2 matching over 8 bases. There are 17 residues in the CDR3. CDR1 is SGHRS and CDR2 is YFSETQ in the germline V gene. V lost 3 bases, J lost 2 bases, and 10 bases stayed unmatched. Full variable domain (rest looked up from reference TRBV5-1 and TRBJ2-1): KAGVTQTPRYLIKTRGQQVTLSCSPISGHRSVSWYQQTPGQGLQFLFEYFSETQRNKGNFPGRFSGRQFSNSRSEMNVSTLELGDSALYLCASSSPTTGLAYNEQFFGPGTRLTVL.

This clone was detected only a few times. This chain links TRBV2 with TRBJ2-7, with 8 nucleotides matching TRBD2. Germline CDR1 SNHLY, CDR2 FYNNEI. The CDR3 spans 15 residues. V trimming: 2 bases; J trimming: 2 bases; junction bases outside the gene matches: 5. CDR3: CASSEILAGTYEQYF. The CDR3 DNA follows: TGTGCCAGCAGTGAAATATTAGCGGGGACCTACGAGCAGTACTTC.

The chain uses TRBV14 and TRBJ2-7; no clear D. The germline V gene has CDR1 SGHDN and CDR2 FVKESK. CDR3 size: 13 residues. V was clipped by 2 bases and J by 3 bases, with 8 bases between them. The CDR3 coding sequence is TGTGCCAGCAGCCAACAGCGACTCTACGAGCAGTACTTC. Protein product: CASSQQRLYEQYF.